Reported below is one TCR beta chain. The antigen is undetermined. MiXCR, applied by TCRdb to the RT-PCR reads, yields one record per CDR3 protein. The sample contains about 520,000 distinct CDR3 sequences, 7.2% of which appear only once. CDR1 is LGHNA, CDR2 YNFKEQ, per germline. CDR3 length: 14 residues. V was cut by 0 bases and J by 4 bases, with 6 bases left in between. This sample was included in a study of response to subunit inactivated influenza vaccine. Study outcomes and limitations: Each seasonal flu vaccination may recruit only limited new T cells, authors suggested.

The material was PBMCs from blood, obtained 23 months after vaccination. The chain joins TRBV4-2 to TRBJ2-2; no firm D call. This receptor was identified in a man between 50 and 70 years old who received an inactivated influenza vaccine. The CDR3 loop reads CASSQDSATGELFF. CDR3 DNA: TGTGCCAGCAGCCAAGACTCTGCCACCGGGGAGCTGTTTTTT.